Included here is one T cell receptor beta chain sequence, with context. Its antigen is as yet unknown. The CDR3 spans 13 residues. With 5 bases removed from V and 1 base from J, the gap between germline ends came to 8 bases. Looked up from germline, CDR1 is SGHTA and CDR2 is FQGTGA. Generated by immunoSEQ multiplex PCR, the TCRdb table keeps only in-frame clones and is missing some. Of fewer than 800,000 clones in the sample, roughly 90% are singletons; the top ten hold about 1.5%. The data are from a study of Ad26.COV2.S vaccination and SARS-CoV-2 variants. Overall study context: Intramuscular Ad26.COV2.S doses were given once or twice, 56 days apart.

Whole-study findings and limits: Estimates derived from TCR breadth and depth analyses may have underestimated total T cell responses. Spike-specific TCR breadth in vaccine recipients exceeded that seen in placebo recipients.

Treatment given: approximately 18 received Ad26.COV2.S at low or high dose, single or two shots; roughly five received placebo; per-sample allocation not given. The samples date from day 63 after the first vaccine or placebo injection. The vaccine antigen was prefusion-stabilized Wuhan SARS-CoV-2 spike. The TCR sequence derives from a person between 18 and 65 years old who received the Ad26.COV2.S COVID-19 vaccine or a placebo. J is TRBJ1-1 and V is TRBV7-3; the D is unclear. Sequencing used peripheral blood, obtained in a trial of Ad26.COV2.S vaccine versus placebo. CDR3 protein: CASSPQPNTEAFF. The CDR3 nucleotides are TGTGCCAGCAGCCCACAGCCGAACACTGAAGCTTTCTTT.